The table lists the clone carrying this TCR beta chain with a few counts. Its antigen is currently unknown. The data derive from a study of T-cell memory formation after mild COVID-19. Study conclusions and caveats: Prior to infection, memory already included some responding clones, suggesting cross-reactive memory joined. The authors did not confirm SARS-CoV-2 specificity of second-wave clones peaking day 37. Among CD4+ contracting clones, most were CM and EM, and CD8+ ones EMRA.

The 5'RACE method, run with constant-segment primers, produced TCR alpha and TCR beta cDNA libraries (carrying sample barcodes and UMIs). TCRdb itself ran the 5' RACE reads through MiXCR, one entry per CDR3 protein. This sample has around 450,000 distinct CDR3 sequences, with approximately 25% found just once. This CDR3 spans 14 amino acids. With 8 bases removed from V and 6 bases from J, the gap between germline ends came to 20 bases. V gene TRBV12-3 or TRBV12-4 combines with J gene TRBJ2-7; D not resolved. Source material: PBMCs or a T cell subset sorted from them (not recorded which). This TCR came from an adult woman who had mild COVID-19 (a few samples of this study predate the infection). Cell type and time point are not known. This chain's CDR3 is CASGHLQRDSEQYF. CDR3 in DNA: TGTGCCAGCGGCCACCTTCAGCGCGATAGCGAGCAGTACTTC.